This record looks at one T cell receptor beta chain sequence and its context. The same CDR3 is also encoded by other DNA sequences in this sample. This entry comes from a study of T cell responses to AZD1222 COVID-19 vaccine. Study background: Samples with a second dose at about 4 or about 12 weeks were pooled together.

Trimming pared 0 bases from V and 6 bases from J, leaving 6 bases between. Germline V gives CDR1 SGHNT, CDR2 YYREEE (reference sequence). This CDR3 has 13 residues. The data were produced by immunoSEQ multiplex PCR, yet TCRdb's version contains in-frame clones alone and is incomplete. The sample has 65,000 to 85,000 clones; over 75% are singletons. The sequence derives from an adult in good health. Sample: peripheral blood, taken on day 0 of AZD1222 vaccination. The gene calls are TRBV5-4 and TRBJ2-2, with D tentatively TRBD1 or TRBD2 (5 bases each). This chain's CDR3 is CASSLAGPGELFF. CDR3 bases: TGTGCCAGCAGCTTGGCGGGGCCCGGGGAGCTGTTTTTT.